Sequencing of this T cell receptor beta chain was carried out in a study of molecular identifiers for immune sequencing clone quantification. TCRdb recomputed calls from the PCR reads with MiXCR, one row per CDR3 protein. This sample has roughly 93,000 distinct CDR3 sequences; over 15% occur once, and the top ten carry roughly 0.89%. V dropped 5 bases and J dropped 3; count of bases not matched to a gene: 7. Per the germline V gene, CDR1 is SGHVS and CDR2 is FNYEAQ. The CDR3 length is 14 residues. This clonotype was seen at least ten times. Its antigen is undetermined. General study points: Clones that exceeded 20 RNA copies held over 98% of effector molecules, yet under 1% in naive cells.

The receptor comes from a human donor in good health. Some libraries in this study had Jurkat cell RNA spiked in. The V and J genes are TRBV7-6 and TRBJ2-7; 7 nucleotides line up with TRBD1. Sample: naive CD8+ T cells from blood, with Jurkat cell RNA spiked in. The subset denotes: FACS-sorted CD8+CD4-CCR7+CD45RA+ naive T cells. This CDR3 is CASSPTRDSYEQYF. The CDR3 bases are TGTGCCAGCAGCCCCACCCGGGACAGCTACGAGCAGTACTTC.